In this sample, the clone carrying this T cell receptor (beta chain) turned up many times. As yet, its antigen is unknown. This sample is part of a study of T-cell memory formation after mild COVID-19. Findings and caveats of the study: Shrinking CD4+ clones were chiefly CM and EM; CD8+ ones were chiefly EMRA. There was no confirmation that second-wave clones peaking on day 37 were SARS-CoV-2 specific.

From germline, CDR1 is SNHLY and CDR2 FYNNEI. V shed 5 bases and J shed 2 bases, with 9 bases lying between them. CDR3 length: 13 residues. TCRdb reprocessed the 5' RACE reads via MiXCR and lists one record per CDR3 protein. The data hold 45,000 to 65,000 distinct CDR3 sequences, with approximately 9.5% observed a single time. The genes are TRBV2 and TRBJ1-1, with a tentative D call TRBD1 (5 bases). This TCR came from a man between 18 and 35 years old who had mild COVID-19 (a few samples of this study predate the infection). Cell type and time point are not known. The specimen was PBMCs or a T cell subset sorted from them (not recorded which). The CDR3 loop reads CASSSQVNTEAFF. As DNA, the CDR3 is TGTGCCAGCAGTTCACAGGTTAACACTGAAGCTTTCTTT.